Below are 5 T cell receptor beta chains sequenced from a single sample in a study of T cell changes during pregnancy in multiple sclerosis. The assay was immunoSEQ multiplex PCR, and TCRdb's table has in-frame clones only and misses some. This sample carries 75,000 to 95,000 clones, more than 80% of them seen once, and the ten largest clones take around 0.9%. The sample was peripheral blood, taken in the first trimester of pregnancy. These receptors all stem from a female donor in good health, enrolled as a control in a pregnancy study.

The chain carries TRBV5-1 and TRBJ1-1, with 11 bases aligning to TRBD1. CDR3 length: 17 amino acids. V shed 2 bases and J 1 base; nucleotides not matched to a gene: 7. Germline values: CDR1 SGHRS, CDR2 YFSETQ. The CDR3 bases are TGCGCCAGCAGCTTTCGGCGGGACAGGGGGACGAACACTGAAGCTTTCTTT. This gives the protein CASSFRRDRGTNTEAFF.

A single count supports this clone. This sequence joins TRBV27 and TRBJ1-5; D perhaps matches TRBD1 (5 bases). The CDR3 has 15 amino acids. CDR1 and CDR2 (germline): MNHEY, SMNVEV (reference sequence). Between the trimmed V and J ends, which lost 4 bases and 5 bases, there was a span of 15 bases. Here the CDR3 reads CASSSIAGIDQPQHF. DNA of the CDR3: TGTGCCAGCAGTTCAATAGCAGGGATCGATCAGCCCCAGCATTTT.

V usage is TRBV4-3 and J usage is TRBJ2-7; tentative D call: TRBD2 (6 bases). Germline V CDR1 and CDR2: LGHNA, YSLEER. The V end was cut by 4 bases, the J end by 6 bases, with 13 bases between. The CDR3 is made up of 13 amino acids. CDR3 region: CASSRGTSGEQYF. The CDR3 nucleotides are TGCGCCAGCAGCCGCGGGACTTCTGGCGAGCAGTACTTC.

The CDR3 nucleotides are TGTGCCTCCACCCCCCTTGCGGCCTACGAGCAGTACTTC. It translates to CASTPLAAYEQYF. The genes are TRBV7-2 and TRBJ2-7; no reliable D call. Deletions cut 11 bases from V and 2 bases from J, with 16 bases between. CDR3 length: 13 amino acids. The germline V gene has CDR1 SGHTA and CDR2 FQGNSA.

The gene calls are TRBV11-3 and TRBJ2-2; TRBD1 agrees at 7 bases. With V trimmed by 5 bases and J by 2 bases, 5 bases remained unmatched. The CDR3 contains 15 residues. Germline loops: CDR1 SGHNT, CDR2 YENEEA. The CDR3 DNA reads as TGTGCCAGCAGCCAAGGACAGGTTAACACCGGGGAGCTGTTTTTT. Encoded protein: CASSQGQVNTGELFF.